What follows are 4 T cell receptor beta chains derived from one specimen sequenced in a study of cytomegalovirus exposure and HLA in healthy donors. 60 Vbeta and 13 Jbeta primers were used in PCR. TCRdb keeps only in-frame clones here, not all; method: immunoSEQ multiplex PCR. This table holds about 140,000 clones, about 80% found once. Sample: PBMCs. The receptors shown here come from a middle-aged woman in good health and CMV-seronegative.

This chain connects TRBV19 to TRBJ2-2; 8 nucleotides align to TRBD1. V was pared by 6 bases and J by 7 bases, with 16 bases of the junction left unmatched. This CDR3 spans 17 amino acids. Germline CDR1 is LNHDA and CDR2 is SQIVND (reference sequence). The CDR3 sequence: CASRERTGQEFSGELFF. In DNA, the CDR3 is TGTGCCAGTAGGGAAAGGACAGGGCAGGAATTTAGCGGGGAGCTGTTTTTT. Combining the CDR3 with reference TRBV19 and TRBJ2-2 gives the whole variable domain DGGITQSPKYLFRKEGQNVTLSCEQNLNHDAMYWYRQDPGQGLRLIYYSQIVNDFQKGDIAEGYSVSREKKESFPLTVTSAQKNPTAFYLCASRERTGQEFSGELFFGEGSRLTVL.

The J gene is TRBJ2-1, the V gene TRBV15; D is undetermined. The germline V and J ends were trimmed by 7 bases and 4 bases, with 8 bases remaining between them. This CDR3 has 12 amino acids. Germline V gives CDR1 LNHNV, CDR2 YYDKDF (reference sequence). The chain's CDR3 is CATTRQYNEQFF. The DNA for the CDR3 is TGTGCCACCACGAGGCAATACAATGAGCAGTTCTTC. The full variable domain, its missing parts supplied by reference TRBV15 and TRBJ2-1, is DAMVIQNPRYQVTQFGKPVTLSCSQTLNHNVMYWYQQKSSQAPKLLFHYYDKDFNNEADTPDNFQSRRPNTSFCFLDIRSPGLGDTAMYLCATTRQYNEQFFGPGTRLTVL.

The V and J genes are TRBV7-3 and TRBJ1-5; D is unresolved. Germline CDR1 SGHTA, CDR2 FQGTGA. Deletions cut 4 bases from V and 7 bases from J, with 11 bases between. The CDR3 is 13 residues long. The chain's CDR3 is CASSSLPGQPQHF. Here the CDR3 DNA reads TGTGCCAGCAGCTCCCTGCCGGGGCAGCCCCAGCATTTT.

V usage is TRBV15 and J usage is TRBJ2-2; TRBD1 is a possible D gene (7 bases). CDR1 LNHNV and CDR2 YYDKDF come from the germline V gene (reference sequence). V was clipped by 8 bases and J by 3 bases, with 16 bases between them. CDR3 length: 15 residues. CDR3 nucleotides: TGTGCCACCCGTAGAGACAGGGAGGACACCGGGGAGCTGTTTTTT. Its protein product is CATRRDREDTGELFF.